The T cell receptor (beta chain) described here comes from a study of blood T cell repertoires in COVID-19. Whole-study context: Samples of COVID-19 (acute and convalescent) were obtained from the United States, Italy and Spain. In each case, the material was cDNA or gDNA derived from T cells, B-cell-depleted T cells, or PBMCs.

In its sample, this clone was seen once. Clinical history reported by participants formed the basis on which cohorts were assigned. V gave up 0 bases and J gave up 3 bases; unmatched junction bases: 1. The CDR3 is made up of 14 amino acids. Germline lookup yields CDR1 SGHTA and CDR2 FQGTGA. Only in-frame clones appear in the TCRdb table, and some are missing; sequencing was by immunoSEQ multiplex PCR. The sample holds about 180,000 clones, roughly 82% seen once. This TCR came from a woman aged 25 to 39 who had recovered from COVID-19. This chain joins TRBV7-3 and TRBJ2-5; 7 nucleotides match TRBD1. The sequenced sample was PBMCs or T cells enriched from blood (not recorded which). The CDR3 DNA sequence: TGTGCCAGCAGCTTAACAGGGACAGAAGAGACCCAGTACTTC. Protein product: CASSLTGTEETQYF.